A single sample is the source of the 17 T cell receptor beta chains below, sequenced in a study of blood T cells in healthy people across ages. Through a sample-barcoded 5' primer and a J-beta primer mix, a second PCR was run for about 6 to 11 cycles. A single record per CDR3 protein comes from TCRdb applying MiXCR to the 5' RACE reads. The sample contains 550,000 to 800,000 distinct CDR3 sequences, 21% of which appear only once. Sequencing was performed on blood. The receptors were gathered from a man aged 70 or older in good health.

The CDR3 coding sequence is TGTGCCAGCAGTGCCGGGAACATTCAGTACTTC. Its protein product is CASSAGNIQYF. The chain uses TRBV21-1 and TRBJ2-4; the table's TRBD1 call for D was not verified on the DNA. TRBV21-1 is shown as a pseudogene. The CDR3 is made up of 11 amino acids.

The CDR3 reads CASSLGAILGQETQYF. In DNA form, the CDR3 reads TGTGCCAGCAGCTTGGGGGCGATCCTAGGCCAAGAGACCCAGTACTTC. J is TRBJ2-5 and V is TRBV7-2; tentatively, D is TRBD1 (6 bases). The V end was cut by 3 bases, the J end by 1 base, with 15 bases between. Germline V gives CDR1 SGHTA, CDR2 FQGNSA. The CDR3 contains 16 residues.

The chain carries TRBV30 and TRBJ2-2, with D hard to call. The length of the CDR3 is 11 residues. Per germline, CDR1 GTSNPN and CDR2 SVGIG (reference sequence). Trimming stripped 1 base from V and 8 bases from J, with 5 bases between. The CDR3 sequence: CAWSGLGELFF. The CDR3 bases are TGTGCCTGGAGTGGACTTGGGGAGCTGTTTTTT.

The chain joins TRBV14 to TRBJ1-1, with D maybe TRBD1 (5 bases). CDR1 is SGHDN and CDR2 is FVKESK in the germline V gene. V was clipped by 4 bases and J by 1 base, with 16 bases between them. This CDR3 has 16 residues. CDR3 sequence (DNA): TGTGCCAGCAGCCGAGCCCTGGGGACGGCGAACACTGAAGCTTTCTTT. This gives the protein CASSRALGTANTEAFF. Together with reference TRBV14 and TRBJ1-1, the CDR3 gives the full variable domain: EAGVTQFPSHSVIEKGQTVTLRCDPISGHDNLYWYRRVMGKEIKFLLHFVKESKQDESGMPNNRFLAERTGGTYSTLKVQPAELEDSGVYFCASSRALGTANTEAFFGQGTRLTVV.

V usage is TRBV6-5 and J usage is TRBJ2-5, with 13 nucleotides matching TRBD2. CDR3 length equals 18 residues. The V gene end was trimmed by 4 bases and the J gene end by 5 bases; junction bases not matched to a gene: 13. Germline lookup yields CDR1 MNHEY and CDR2 SVGAGI. The DNA of the CDR3 is TGTGCCAGCAGTTGGGGGACTAGCGGGACCGTCATTCGGGAGACCCAGTACTTC. It encodes CASSWGTSGTVIRETQYF.

The chain employs TRBV6-6 and TRBJ2-5; the D gene is possibly TRBD2 (6 bases). The CDR3 consists of 14 residues. Germline-derived CDR1 and CDR2 are MNHNY and SVGAGI (reference sequence). V was cut by 0 bases and J by 9 bases, with 14 bases left in between. For the CDR3, the DNA is TGTGCCAGCAGTTACTCGTCCGCACCGGGGGCCCAGTACTTC. Translating it yields CASSYSSAPGAQYF.

This clonotype was picked up many times. The chain employs TRBV7-9 and TRBJ1-1, with unresolved D. This CDR3 region has 13 residues. The V gene lost 4 bases and the J gene lost 5 bases, with 11 bases spanning the gap. The V gene's germline CDR1 is SEHNR and CDR2 FQNEAQ (reference sequence). CDR3 residues: CASSWGSGTEAFF. In DNA, the CDR3 is TGTGCCAGCAGCTGGGGTAGCGGGACTGAAGCTTTCTTT.

This clonotype was detected a few times. The V and J genes are TRBV29-1 and TRBJ1-2; no definite D call. The CDR3 runs 12 residues. From germline, CDR1 is SQVTM and CDR2 ANQGSEA. Trimming removed 7 bases at V and 7 bases at J, with 16 bases between. The CDR3 sequence is CSATAPSGGYTF. DNA for the CDR3: TGCAGCGCCACAGCTCCTTCGGGTGGCTACACCTTC.

V usage is TRBV6-1 and J usage is TRBJ2-3; D is possibly TRBD2 (5 bases). This CDR3 is built from 18 residues. V was cut by 7 bases and J by 0 bases, with 23 bases left in between. Germline assignment: CDR1 MNHNS and CDR2 SASEGT. The DNA for the CDR3 is TGTGCCAGCAAAGAAACCCTAGCCTCCCTAAGCAGCACAGATACGCAGTATTTT. Its protein is CASKETLASLSSTDTQYF.

There are a few counts of this clonotype. The rearrangement links TRBV20-1 to TRBJ2-7, with no clear D. This CDR3 region has 11 residues. Trimming cost V 3 bases and J 6 bases, with 9 bases left between them. CDR1 DFQATT and CDR2 SNEGSKA come from the germline V gene (reference sequence). As DNA, the CDR3 is TGCAGTGCTAGTAAGGGAAGCGAGCAGTACTTC. Amino acids: CSASKGSEQYF.

In its sample, this clonotype was seen a few times. At one of its ends the junction is not consistent with the germline gene, which may arise from a read error. The CDR3 loop reads CAGSQQGSTGELFF. CDR3 in DNA: TGTGCCGGCAGCCAACAGGGTTCCACCGGGGAGCTGTTTTTT. The genes are TRBV2 and TRBJ2-2; D may be TRBD1 (6 bases). Per germline, CDR1 SNHLY and CDR2 FYNNEI. This CDR3 is built from 14 residues.

This clonotype has only a few counts. V and J are TRBV29-1 and TRBJ1-3; D is ambiguous. From germline, CDR1 is SQVTM and CDR2 ANQGSEA. The CDR3 loop spans 14 amino acids. Trimming cost V 2 bases and J 0 bases, with 8 bases left between them. DNA of the CDR3: TGCAGCGTTGAATCGGCTATCTCTGGAAACACCATATATTTT. Its translation: CSVESAISGNTIYF.

This clonotype was counted only a few times. This sequence joins TRBV29-1 and TRBJ2-7, with D perhaps matching TRBD1 (6 bases). This CDR3 is built from 12 residues. Trimming removed 6 bases from V and 2 bases from J, with 11 bases in between. Germline V gives CDR1 SQVTM, CDR2 ANQGSEA. CDR3 bases: TGCAGCGTGGCGGACAGAGCCTACGAGCAGTACTTC. Its translation is CSVADRAYEQYF.

This clonotype turned up a few times. This chain connects TRBV2 to TRBJ2-5; D gene uncertain. V was clipped by 8 bases and J by 1 base, with 11 bases between them. The CDR3 runs to 13 residues. From germline, CDR1 is SNHLY and CDR2 FYNNEI. As DNA, the CDR3 is TGTGCCAGCGTGTTAAGCCTCCAAGAGACCCAGTACTTC. Encoded protein: CASVLSLQETQYF.

This clonotype was seen a single time. One end of the junction does not line up with germline, which may come from a read error. The V and J genes are TRBV7-9 and TRBJ2-7; weak D call: TRBD1 (6 bases). The CDR3 is 16 amino acids. In germline, CDR1 is SEHNR, CDR2 FQNEAQ (reference sequence). Here the CDR3 reads CACSLEGTPNAYEQYF. For the CDR3, the DNA is TGTGCCTGCAGCTTAGAGGGGACACCAAACGCCTACGAGCAGTACTTC.

This clonotype was counted only a few times. The rearrangement uses TRBV3-1 and TRBJ2-5, with TRBD1 identical over 10 bases. The assigned J gene may be wrong: the sequence end matches TRBJ2-7 better. The length of the CDR3 is 17 residues. Germline lookup yields CDR1 LGHDT and CDR2 YNNKEL (reference sequence). The CDR3 bases are TGTGCCAGCAGCCCTCCCTTTTCCGGGACAGGGGCCTACGAGCAGTACTTC. It codes for CASSPPFSGTGAYEQYF.

This clonotype turned up a few times. The rearrangement uses TRBV29-1 and TRBJ2-4; no clear D gene. Germline CDR1 reads SQVTM; CDR2 reads ANQGSEA. V lost 6 bases and J 2 bases, leaving 11 bases between the germline ends. The CDR3 is 13 residues long. For the CDR3, the DNA is TGCAGCGTCCAATTTGACACCAAAAACATTCAGTACTTC. Its protein is CSVQFDTKNIQYF.